Described below is a single TCR beta chain sequence and its context. This entry is derived from a study of T-cell memory formation after mild COVID-19. This CDR3 is 14 amino acids long. Germline V gene data show CDR1 as SGHDT and CDR2 as YYEEEE. V was clipped by 0 bases and J by 2 bases, with 8 bases between them. TCRdb reprocessed the 5' RACE reads with MiXCR, giving one entry per CDR3 protein. The data show 110,000 to 150,000 distinct CDR3 sequences, under 30% seen once. This chain joins TRBV5-6 and TRBJ1-1; D is uncertain. The sequence came from an adult woman who had mild COVID-19 (a few samples of this study predate the infection). Cell type and time point are not known. Sequencing input: PBMCs or a T cell subset sorted from them (not recorded which). In DNA form, the CDR3 reads TGTGCCAGCAGCTTGGAAGGTCGTAACACTGAAGCTTTCTTT. This sequence encodes CASSLEGRNTEAFF.